Listed below are T cell receptor beta chains from one sample, sequenced in a study of cytomegalovirus exposure and HLA in healthy donors. Libraries were prepared by immunoSEQ multiplex PCR; TCRdb keeps only in-frame clonotypes and omits some of them. The sample has some 68,000 clones, roughly 94% seen once. The specimen was PBMCs. Receptors were obtained from a man aged 18-30 years in good health and CMV-seropositive. Each CDR3 is given with its conserved first and last residue. A D gene is named only where the DNA matches it firmly. Clone size is shown for a subset of rows, as once, few, many or a class of expanded clone.

abundance: NA
d_gene: TRBD2
j_gene: TRBJ2-7
v_gene: TRBV6-1
CDR3nt: TGTGCCAGCAGTGAAGAGACTAGCGGGAGGGGGTACGAGCAGTACTTC
CDR3aa: CASSEETSGRGYEQYF

abundance: NA
d_gene: NA
j_gene: TRBJ2-7
v_gene: TRBV5-1
CDR3nt: TGCGCCAGCAGCTTGCGTGGGCGTCTCGAGCAGTACTTC
CDR3aa: CASSLRGRLEQYF

abundance: NA
d_gene: NA
j_gene: TRBJ1-1
v_gene: TRBV27
CDR3nt: TGTGCCAGCAGTACAGGGAACACTGAAGCTTTCTTT
CDR3aa: CASSTGNTEAFF

abundance: NA
d_gene: NA
j_gene: TRBJ2-5
v_gene: TRBV27
CDR3nt: TGTGCCAGCAGTTTAGGAGGGGCCCCAGAGACCCAGTACTTC
CDR3aa: CASSLGGAPETQYF

abundance: NA
d_gene: NA
j_gene: TRBJ1-5
v_gene: TRBV7-2
CDR3nt: TGTGCCAGCAGCTTACAGGAGGGCTATCAGCCCCAGCATTTT
CDR3aa: CASSLQEGYQPQHF

abundance: NA
d_gene: TRBD1
j_gene: TRBJ2-2
v_gene: TRBV6-4
CDR3nt: TGTGCCAGCAGTGACGGACAGGGCACCGGGGAGCTGTTTTTT
CDR3aa: CASSDGQGTGELFF

abundance: once
d_gene: TRBD1
j_gene: TRBJ1-1
v_gene: TRBV7-8
CDR3nt: TGTGCCAGCAGCTTAGTCCAGGGGGACACTGAAGCTTTCTTT
CDR3aa: CASSLVQGDTEAFF

abundance: few
d_gene: TRBD2
j_gene: TRBJ2-4
v_gene: TRBV2
CDR3nt: TGTGCCAGCAGTGGCGGCCAAAGGCGGGGGGCCCCCAAAAACATTCAGTACTTC
CDR3aa: CASSGGQRRGAPKNIQYF

abundance: NA
d_gene: TRBD1
j_gene: TRBJ1-5
v_gene: TRBV27
CDR3nt: TGTGCCAGCAGTCCAGAAGGGACAGGGGGCAATCAGCCCCAGCATTTT
CDR3aa: CASSPEGTGGNQPQHF

abundance: NA
d_gene: NA
j_gene: TRBJ2-7
v_gene: TRBV7-8
CDR3nt: TGTGCCAGCAGCTTATCGGGAGATCTGGACGAGCAGTACTTC
CDR3aa: CASSLSGDLDEQYF

abundance: once
d_gene: NA
j_gene: TRBJ2-1
v_gene: TRBV28
CDR3nt: TGTGCCAGCAGTTTCACTAACAGGTATGAGCAGTTCTTC
CDR3aa: CASSFTNRYEQFF

abundance: NA
d_gene: TRBD2
j_gene: TRBJ2-1
v_gene: TRBV6-1
CDR3nt: TGTGCCAGCATCAATGGACTAGCGGGGTACAATGAGCAGTTCTTC
CDR3aa: CASINGLAGYNEQFF

abundance: NA
d_gene: NA
j_gene: TRBJ2-1
v_gene: TRBV30
CDR3nt: TGTGCCTGGAGTCCTTCCGGGTGGGAGCAGGTATACAATGAGCAGTTCTTC
CDR3aa: CAWSPSGWEQVYNEQFF

abundance: NA
d_gene: TRBD2
j_gene: TRBJ2-1
v_gene: TRBV2
CDR3nt: TGTGCCAGCATGAGGGGGACTAGCGGGAGAGATGAGCAGTTCTTC
CDR3aa: CASMRGTSGRDEQFF

abundance: few
d_gene: TRBD2
j_gene: TRBJ2-2
v_gene: TRBV4-2
CDR3nt: TGTGCCAGCAGCCAAGGAGCGGGACTGGCCGGGGAGCTGTTTTTT
CDR3aa: CASSQGAGLAGELFF